The rows below give T cell receptor beta chains drawn from one sample of a study of blood T cells in healthy people across ages. One entry per CDR3 protein results from TCRdb running MiXCR on the 5' RACE reads. The sample includes 1.6 million or so distinct CDR3 sequences, roughly a third of them seen just once. Sequencing was performed on blood. These receptors all stem from a woman aged 25-40 years in good health. The CDR3 runs from the conserved cysteine through the conserved F or W. Each record gives: V gene, D gene, J gene, clone size, CDR3 protein, CDR3 DNA. A D gene is named only where the DNA matches it firmly. Only some rows state a clone size, as once, few, many or a class for expanded clones.

>TRBV9|-|TRBJ1-5|-
CASRWGGSNQPQHF
TGTGCCAGCAGGTGGGGAGGGAGCAATCAGCCCCAGCATTTT
>TRBV5-1|TRBD2|TRBJ2-1|-
CASSFPTSGYNEQFF
TGCGCCAGCAGCTTCCCGACTAGCGGGTACAATGAGCAGTTCTTC
>TRBV7-9|-|TRBJ1-2|-
CASGLGGKGYTF
TGTGCCAGCGGGCTCGGGGGCAAGGGCTACACCTTC
>TRBV10-3|-|TRBJ1-4|few
CAISEIATNEKLFF
TGTGCCATCAGTGAAATTGCAACTAATGAAAAACTGTTTTTT
>TRBV7-3|-|TRBJ2-1|-
CASSLTFGQNEQFF
TGTGCCAGCAGCTTAACGTTTGGACAGAATGAGCAGTTCTTC
>TRBV7-9|-|TRBJ1-1|-
CASSSWDTEAFF
TGTGCCAGCAGCTCTTGGGATACTGAAGCTTTCTTT
>TRBV2|TRBD1|TRBJ1-2|-
CASRTGGDYGYTF
TGTGCCAGCAGAACAGGGGGTGACTATGGCTACACCTTC
>TRBV10-3|-|TRBJ2-7|-
CAIRDGARDEQYF
TGTGCCATCAGAGATGGTGCGAGGGACGAGCAGTACTTC
>TRBV5-1|TRBD1|TRBJ1-1|once
CASSSLTGAVSEAFF
TGCGCCAGCAGCTCTTTGACAGGGGCGGTATCTGAAGCTTTCTTT
>TRBV6-5|TRBD2|TRBJ2-7|-
CASSYAEGLTTYEQYF
TGTGCCAGCAGTTACGCTGAGGGACTAACAACCTACGAGCAGTACTTC
>TRBV12-3/TRBV12-4|-|TRBJ2-7|few
CASSPATLYEQYF
TGTGCCAGCAGTCCCGCGACACTTTACGAGCAGTACTTC
>TRBV3-1|-|TRBJ1-2|-
CASSRGRYGYTF
TGTGCCAGCAGCCGAGGCCGCTATGGCTACACCTTC
>TRBV9|-|TRBJ2-5|few
CASSASKRGYQETQYF
TGTGCCAGCAGCGCTTCCAAGAGAGGTTACCAAGAGACCCAGTACTTC
>TRBV14|TRBD1|TRBJ1-2|-
CASSRDRRYGYTF
TGTGCCAGCAGCCGGGACAGGAGATATGGCTACACCTTC
>TRBV20-1|-|TRBJ2-6|-
CSARDTQGLSGANVLTF
TGCAGTGCTAGAGATACGCAGGGCCTCTCTGGGGCCAACGTCCTGACTTTC
>TRBV20-1|-|TRBJ1-5|-
CSARQGRDNQPQHF
TGCAGTGCTAGACAGGGCAGGGACAATCAGCCCCAGCATTTT
>TRBV2|TRBD1|TRBJ1-1|once
CASRPTGGMNTEAFF
TGTGCCAGCAGACCTACAGGGGGGATGAACACTGAAGCTTTCTTT
>TRBV9|-|TRBJ2-7|-
CASSQGSLLSSYNEQYF
TGTGCCAGCAGCCAGGGGAGTTTACTCTCCTCCTACAATGAGCAGTACTTC
>TRBV20-1|TRBD2|TRBJ2-1|-
CSARTSGGVYEQFF
TGCAGTGCTAGAACTAGCGGGGGGGTCTATGAACAGTTCTTC
>TRBV28|TRBD2|TRBJ2-7|-
CASSLGRARYEQYF
TGTGCCAGCAGCCTAGGGAGGGCGCGCTACGAGCAGTACTTC
>TRBV7-9|-|TRBJ2-3|-
CASSSEFTDTQYF
TGTGCCAGCAGCTCAGAGTTCACAGATACGCAGTATTTT
>TRBV5-5|TRBD2|TRBJ2-7|few
CASRVLAGSLEQYF
TGTGCCAGCAGAGTACTAGCGGGTTCTCTCGAGCAGTACTTC
>TRBV3-1|-|TRBJ2-3|-
CASSQGQGTKKTDTQYF
TGTGCCAGCAGCCAAGGTCAGGGGACTAAAAAGACAGATACGCAGTATTTT
>TRBV29-1|-|TRBJ2-1|-
CSVVAGRRNERFF
TGCAGCGTTGTTGCGGGAAGGCGGAATGAGCGGTTCTTC
>TRBV7-2|-|TRBJ1-1|-
CASSLDSPEAFF
TGTGCCAGCAGCTTAGACAGCCCTGAAGCTTTCTTT
>TRBV10-3|-|TRBJ2-7|few
CAISVAVSYEQYF
TGTGCCATCAGTGTTGCAGTCTCCTACGAGCAGTACTTC
>TRBV6-1|-|TRBJ1-2|-
CASSGTSRYANYGYTF
TGCGCCAGCAGTGGAACTTCAAGGTACGCTAACTATGGCTACACCTTC
>TRBV6-1|-|TRBJ2-5|few
CASKESNGQETQYF
TGTGCCAGCAAGGAGTCCAATGGCCAAGAGACCCAGTACTTC
>TRBV3-1|-|TRBJ2-7|-
CASSLDPRTRTYEQYF
TGTGCCAGCAGCCTTGACCCCAGGACTCGTACCTACGAGCAGTACTTC
>TRBV27|TRBD2|TRBJ2-1|few
CASSPRVAGRYNEQFF
TGTGCCAGCAGTCCCCGAGTAGCGGGGAGATACAATGAGCAGTTCTTC
>TRBV5-1|TRBD2|TRBJ2-5|-
CASSLKRGLQETQYF
TGCGCCAGCAGCTTAAAGCGGGGACTACAAGAGACCCAGTACTTC
>TRBV7-9|-|TRBJ2-1|many
CASSDIRDISYNEQFF
TGTGCCAGCAGCGACATCCGGGACATATCCTACAATGAGCAGTTCTTC
>TRBV27|TRBD2|TRBJ2-1|-
CASRKGTSGNEQFF
TGTGCCAGCAGGAAAGGGACTAGCGGAAATGAGCAGTTCTTC
>TRBV6-6|TRBD2|TRBJ2-5|few
CASRKTSGAFVETQYF
TGTGCCAGCAGAAAAACTAGCGGGGCCTTCGTCGAGACCCAGTACTTC
>TRBV5-1|TRBD2|TRBJ2-5|-
CASSPLAGGSGTQYF
TGCGCCAGCAGTCCGCTAGCGGGAGGGTCGGGGACCCAGTACTTC
>TRBV7-4|-|TRBJ2-7|-
CASSSWEEQYF
TGTGCCAGCAGCTCGTGGGAGGAGCAGTACTTC
>TRBV3-1|TRBD2|TRBJ2-7|few
CASSQGLGTSGKRGHEQYF
TGTGCCAGCAGCCAAGGACTCGGGACTAGCGGCAAAAGAGGTCACGAGCAGTACTTC
>TRBV15|TRBD2|TRBJ2-1|-
CATSRPERDRYNEQFF
TGTGCCACCAGCAGACCTGAGCGGGATCGGTACAATGAGCAGTTCTTC
>TRBV2|-|TRBJ1-4|-
CASSEMGRGREKLFF
TGTGCCAGCAGTGAAATGGGCAGGGGTCGTGAAAAACTGTTTTTT
>TRBV12-3/TRBV12-4|-|TRBJ2-5|-
CASRVSSGYQETQYF
TGTGCCAGCAGGGTCAGCTCGGGGTACCAAGAGACCCAGTACTTC
>TRBV9|TRBD1|TRBJ1-1|few
CASSPTGLYTEAFF
TGTGCCAGCAGTCCGACAGGGCTTTACACTGAAGCTTTCTTT
>TRBV18|-|TRBJ2-6|-
CASSPPDRGPNSGANVRTF
TGTGCCAGCTCACCACCGGACCGGGGCCCAAACTCTGGGGCCAACGTCCGGACTTTC
>TRBV5-1|-|TRBJ1-1|-
CASTQGWGMNTEAFF
TGCGCCAGCACCCAAGGATGGGGGATGAACACTGAAGCTTTCTTT
>TRBV27|-|TRBJ2-7|-
CASSRGGFERYF
TGTGCCAGCAGTCGTGGGGGCTTCGAGCGGTACTTC
>TRBV12-3/TRBV12-4|-|TRBJ2-3|-
CASSFLPPVDTQYF
TGTGCCAGCAGTTTCCTACCCCCCGTGGATACGCAGTATTTT
>TRBV12-3/TRBV12-4|TRBD2|TRBJ2-7|few
CASSLLTSGQIPYEQYF
TGTGCCAGCAGTTTATTAACTAGCGGCCAGATTCCCTACGAGCAGTACTTC
>TRBV28|TRBD2|TRBJ2-5|few
CASRPSGRSRETQYF
TGTGCCAGCCGACCTAGCGGGAGGTCGCGGGAGACCCAGTACTTC
>TRBV10-3|-|TRBJ1-1|-
CAIGEPGGANTEAFF
TGTGCCATCGGTGAGCCAGGAGGGGCGAACACTGAAGCTTTCTTT
>TRBV9|-|TRBJ2-2|-
CASTSREGPGELFF
TGTGCCAGCACCTCAAGAGAAGGTCCCGGGGAGCTGTTTTTT
>TRBV3-1|-|TRBJ1-4|-
CASSPPSPVLDGAGPTNEKLFF
TGTGCCAGCAGCCCGCCCTCCCCAGTTTTGGACGGGGCTGGACCGACTAATGAAAAACTGTTTTTT
>TRBV20-1|-|TRBJ2-3|-
CSATPGLELTDTQYF
TGCAGTGCTACCCCCGGACTGGAGCTCACAGATACGCAGTATTTT